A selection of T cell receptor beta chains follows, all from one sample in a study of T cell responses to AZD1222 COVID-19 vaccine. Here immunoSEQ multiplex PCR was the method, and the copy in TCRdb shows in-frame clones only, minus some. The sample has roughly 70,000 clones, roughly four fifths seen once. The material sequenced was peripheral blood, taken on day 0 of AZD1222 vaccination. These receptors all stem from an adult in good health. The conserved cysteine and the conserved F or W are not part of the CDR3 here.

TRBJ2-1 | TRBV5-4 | ASSLDLGADSSEQF
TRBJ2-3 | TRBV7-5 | ARSFKRGGQEDTQY
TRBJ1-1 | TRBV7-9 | ASSPQGNTEAF
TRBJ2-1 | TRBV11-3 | ASSPPGLAGWSEQF
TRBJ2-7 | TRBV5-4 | ASSRLAGAFAGEQY
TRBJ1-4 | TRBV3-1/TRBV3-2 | ASSQVGRGNEKLF
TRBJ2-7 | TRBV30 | AWSLAAYYEQY
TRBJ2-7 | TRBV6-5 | ASSYHGTGDHEQY
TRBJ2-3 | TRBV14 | ASSHGAPLGDTQY
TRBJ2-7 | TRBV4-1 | ASSLPGQGFDEQY
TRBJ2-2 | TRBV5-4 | ASTLDPNRGYTGELF
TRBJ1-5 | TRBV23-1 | ASSQYPSDQPQH
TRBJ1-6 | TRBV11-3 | ASSLGAGNSPLH
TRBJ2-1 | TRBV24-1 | ATSDGPVGGGGEQF
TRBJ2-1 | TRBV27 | ASSLGETAYNEQF
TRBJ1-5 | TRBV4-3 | ASSQAKGSPQPQH
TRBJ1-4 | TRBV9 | ASSAQGVASNEKLF
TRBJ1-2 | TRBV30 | AFEWPDYGYT
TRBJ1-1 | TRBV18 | ASCCNRAAEAF
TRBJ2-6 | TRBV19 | ASSMVGSGANVLT
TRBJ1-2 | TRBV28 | ASIPLGPYRYGYT
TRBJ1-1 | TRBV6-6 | ASSQGRSTEAF
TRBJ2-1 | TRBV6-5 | ASTYGGLYEQF
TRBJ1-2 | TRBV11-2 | ASSLAGVGYT
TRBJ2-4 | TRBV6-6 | ASSPDYFHGTKNIQY
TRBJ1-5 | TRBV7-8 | ASSFPDQPQH
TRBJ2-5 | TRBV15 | ATSRDLGETQY
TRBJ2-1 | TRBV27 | ASRPGSSYNEQF
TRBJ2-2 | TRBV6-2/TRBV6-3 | ASSLGQGSAGELF
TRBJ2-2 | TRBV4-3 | ASSQSRNTGELF
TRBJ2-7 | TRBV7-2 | ASSLGSEGLVPYEQY
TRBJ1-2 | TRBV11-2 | ASSEQGAFGYT
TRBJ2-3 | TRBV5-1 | ASSFRTDDNTDTQY
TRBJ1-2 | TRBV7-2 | ASSLEGSTFDYT
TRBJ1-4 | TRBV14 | ASSQGDKGIGKLF